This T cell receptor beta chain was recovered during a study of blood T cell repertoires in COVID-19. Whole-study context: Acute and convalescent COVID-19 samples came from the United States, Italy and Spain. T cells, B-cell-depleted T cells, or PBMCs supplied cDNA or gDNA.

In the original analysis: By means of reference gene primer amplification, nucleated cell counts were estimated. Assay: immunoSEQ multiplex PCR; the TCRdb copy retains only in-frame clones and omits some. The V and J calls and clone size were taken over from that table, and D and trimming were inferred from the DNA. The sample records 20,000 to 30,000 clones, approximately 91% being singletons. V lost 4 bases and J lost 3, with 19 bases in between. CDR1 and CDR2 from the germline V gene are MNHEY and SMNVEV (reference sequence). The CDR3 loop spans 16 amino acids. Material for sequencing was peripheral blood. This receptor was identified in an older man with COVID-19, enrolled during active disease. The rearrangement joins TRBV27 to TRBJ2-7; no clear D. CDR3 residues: CASSSSALRQYYEQYF. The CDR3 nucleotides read TGTGCCAGCAGTTCATCAGCCCTGCGACAATACTACGAGCAGTACTTC.